The rows below give T cell receptor beta chains drawn from one sample of a study of blood T cell repertoires in COVID-19. Assay: immunoSEQ multiplex PCR; the TCRdb copy retains only in-frame clones and omits some. The sample has about 300,000 clones, 88% seen once. Sequences were obtained from peripheral blood. The receptors derive from a woman younger than 45 who had recovered from COVID-19. Both conserved end residues are part of each CDR3. Each record gives: V gene, J gene, CDR3 protein.

V: TRBV11-2; J: TRBJ1-2; CDR3: CASSLDLTGYGYTF
V: TRBV4-3; J: TRBJ1-6; CDR3: CASSQARSSYNSPLHF
V: TRBV27; J: TRBJ2-7; CDR3: CASIPPGLANSEQYF
V: TRBV2; J: TRBJ1-4; CDR3: CASNRGGGNEKLFF
V: TRBV29-1; J: TRBJ2-7; CDR3: CSVEGTGGYEQYF
V: TRBV5-1; J: TRBJ2-5; CDR3: CASSLASGGETQYF
V: TRBV6-2/TRBV6-3; J: TRBJ2-3; CDR3: CASSIRGRTQYF
V: TRBV7-8; J: TRBJ1-1; CDR3: CASSWDRDTEAFF
V: TRBV6-2/TRBV6-3; J: TRBJ1-5; CDR3: CASSIRGEPQHF
V: TRBV12-3/TRBV12-4; J: TRBJ1-2; CDR3: CASRWDRGYGYTF
V: TRBV7-6; J: TRBJ2-5; CDR3: CASSFWSEETQYF
V: TRBV9; J: TRBJ2-1; CDR3: CASSGRGDYYNEQFF
V: TRBV7-2; J: TRBJ2-5; CDR3: CASSPWREETQYF
V: TRBV19; J: TRBJ1-1; CDR3: CASSIDGRGLNTEAFF
V: TRBV7-9; J: TRBJ2-3; CDR3: CASSRDREKDTQYF
V: TRBV28; J: TRBJ2-3; CDR3: CASSLGGITYTTDTQYF
V: TRBV7-9; J: TRBJ1-2; CDR3: CASSSEGQFRSYGYTF
V: TRBV27; J: TRBJ1-6; CDR3: CASSLLWTANSPLHF
V: TRBV5-4; J: TRBJ1-3; CDR3: CASSLQGNSGNTIYF
V: TRBV10-3; J: TRBJ1-1; CDR3: CAISESQSEREAFF
V: TRBV5-4; J: TRBJ1-5; CDR3: CASSIAGGVGQPQHF
V: TRBV29-1; J: TRBJ1-2; CDR3: CSTRQGSNYGYTF
V: TRBV3-1/TRBV3-2; J: TRBJ2-1; CDR3: CASSQDRSGIGDEQFF
V: TRBV30; J: TRBJ2-3; CDR3: CARSRGRLGDTQYF
V: TRBV10-3; J: TRBJ1-1; CDR3: CAISDSGKNTEAFF
V: TRBV24-1; J: TRBJ2-1; CDR3: CATSDPRGGIIDEQFF
V: TRBV5-1; J: TRBJ1-1; CDR3: CASSLLDSLTEAFF
V: TRBV15; J: TRBJ2-5; CDR3: CATSRDPDRFSETQYF
V: TRBV9; J: TRBJ1-1; CDR3: CASRGGQKNTEAFF
V: TRBV6-5; J: TRBJ1-3; CDR3: CASNSGGASGNTIYF
V: TRBV19; J: TRBJ2-5; CDR3: CASSTTGGETQYF
V: TRBV5-8; J: TRBJ1-2; CDR3: CASSRQFNYGYTF
V: TRBV7-2; J: TRBJ1-6; CDR3: CASRTGGPGNSPLHF
V: TRBV2; J: TRBJ1-5; CDR3: CASSRGTTNQPQHF
V: TRBV13; J: TRBJ1-1; CDR3: CASSQQAGRGFTEAFF
V: TRBV28; J: TRBJ1-4; CDR3: CASGRGADEKLFF
V: TRBV7-8; J: TRBJ2-7; CDR3: CASSARFGTSFLHEQYF
V: TRBV9; J: TRBJ2-1; CDR3: CASSVAMSADNEQFF
V: TRBV7-6; J: TRBJ2-3; CDR3: CASSLVTGGDTQYF
V: TRBV2; J: TRBJ1-2; CDR3: CATQGHANYGYTF
V: TRBV6-5; J: TRBJ2-7; CDR3: CASSSGGEQYF
V: TRBV7-9; J: TRBJ1-6; CDR3: CASSSTGVHLHF
V: TRBV5-4; J: TRBJ1-3; CDR3: CASSYDRVAGNTIYF
V: TRBV4-1; J: TRBJ1-5; CDR3: CASSQDEGRNQPQHF
V: TRBV19; J: TRBJ2-3; CDR3: CASSIAPSTSGGTDTQYF
V: TRBV6-4; J: TRBJ1-6; CDR3: CASSAPTSSYNSPLHF
V: TRBV27; J: TRBJ2-7; CDR3: CASRKLEGSGTGDPYEQYF
V: TRBV28; J: TRBJ1-6; CDR3: CASSSQNYNSPLHF
V: TRBV28; J: TRBJ2-7; CDR3: CASSTPRGTSYEQYF
V: TRBV5-1; J: TRBJ2-5; CDR3: CASSGRGQEETQYF
V: TRBV9; J: TRBJ1-2; CDR3: CASSPGGASSDASLRAF
V: TRBV30; J: TRBJ2-3; CDR3: CAWKISGATDTQYF
V: TRBV10-3; J: TRBJ1-4; CDR3: CAISVGTGDEKLFF
V: TRBV19; J: TRBJ2-7; CDR3: CASSRGLGEQYF
V: TRBV2; J: TRBJ2-1; CDR3: CASSVGSGNEQFF
V: TRBV10-3; J: TRBJ2-1; CDR3: CAISLERDSSSYNEQFF
V: TRBV5-6; J: TRBJ2-3; CDR3: CASSLAPGRDTQYF
V: TRBV25-1; J: TRBJ1-1; CDR3: CASSEYGQGMNTEAFF
V: TRBV23-1; J: TRBJ1-1; CDR3: CASSPQLGWNTEAFF